This T cell receptor beta chain was found in a study of CD8 T cells in Susac syndrome. Random hexamers were used to reverse transcribe the RNA input (about 0.45 to 1 ug). TCRdb re-derived calls from the immunoSEQ multiplex PCR reads in MiXCR, one entry per CDR3 protein. This table holds around 190,000 distinct CDR3 sequences, 80% to 95% found once. Healthy donors constituted the controls, which were matched for age and sex. Material: CD4+ T cells from PBMCs. This TCR was recovered from a human donor in good health.

The chain's CDR3 is CAIRGEADTQYF. For the CDR3, the DNA is TGTGCCATACGGGGGGAGGCAGATACGCAGTATTTT. The chain is built from TRBV12-3 or TRBV12-4 and TRBJ2-3; 7 bases match TRBD2. Trimming took 10 bases from V and 4 from J; bases not matched to a gene: 5. The CDR3 extends over 12 amino acids.